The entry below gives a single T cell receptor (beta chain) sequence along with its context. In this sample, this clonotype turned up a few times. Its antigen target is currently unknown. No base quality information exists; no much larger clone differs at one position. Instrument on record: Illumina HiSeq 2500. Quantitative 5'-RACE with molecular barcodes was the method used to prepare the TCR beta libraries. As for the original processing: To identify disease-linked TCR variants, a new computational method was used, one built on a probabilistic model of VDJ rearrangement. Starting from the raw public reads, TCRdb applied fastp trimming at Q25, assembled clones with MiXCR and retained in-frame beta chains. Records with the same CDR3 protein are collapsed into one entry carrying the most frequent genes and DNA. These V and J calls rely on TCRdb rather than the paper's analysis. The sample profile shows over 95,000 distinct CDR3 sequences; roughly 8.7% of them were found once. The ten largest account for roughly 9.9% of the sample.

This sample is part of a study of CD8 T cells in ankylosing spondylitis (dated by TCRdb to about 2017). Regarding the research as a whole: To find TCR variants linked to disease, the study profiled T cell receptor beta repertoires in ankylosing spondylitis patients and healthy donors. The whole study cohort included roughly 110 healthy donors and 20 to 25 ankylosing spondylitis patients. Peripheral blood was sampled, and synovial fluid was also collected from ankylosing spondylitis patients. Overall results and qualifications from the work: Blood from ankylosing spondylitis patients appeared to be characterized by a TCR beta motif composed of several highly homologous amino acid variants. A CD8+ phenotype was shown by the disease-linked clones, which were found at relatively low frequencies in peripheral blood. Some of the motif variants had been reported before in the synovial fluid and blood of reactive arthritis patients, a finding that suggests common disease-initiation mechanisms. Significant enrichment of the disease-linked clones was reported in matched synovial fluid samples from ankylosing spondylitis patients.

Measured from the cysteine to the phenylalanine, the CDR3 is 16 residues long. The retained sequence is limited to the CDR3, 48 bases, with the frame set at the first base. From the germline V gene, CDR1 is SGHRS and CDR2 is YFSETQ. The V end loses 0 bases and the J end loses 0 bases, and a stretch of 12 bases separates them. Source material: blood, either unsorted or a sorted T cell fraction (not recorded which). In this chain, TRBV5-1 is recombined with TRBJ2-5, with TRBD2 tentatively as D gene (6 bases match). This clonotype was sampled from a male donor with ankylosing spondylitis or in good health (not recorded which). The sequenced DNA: TGCGCCAGCAGCTTGGGCCCCAGGGACTACCAAGAGACCCAGTACTTC. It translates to CASSLGPRDYQETQYF. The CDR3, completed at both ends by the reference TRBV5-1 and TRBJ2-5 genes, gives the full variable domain KAGVTQTPRYLIKTRGQQVTLSCSPISGHRSVSWYQQTPGQGLQFLFEYFSETQRNKGNFPGRFSGRQFSNSRSEMNVSTLELGDSALYLCASSLGPRDYQETQYFGPGTRLLVL.